One and the same sample provided the 26 T cell receptor beta chains below, sequenced in a study of immune heterogeneity within non-small cell lung tumors. With 32 V and 13 J primers, multiplex PCR amplified the TCR beta CDR3. TCRdb reprocessed the multiplex PCR reads via MiXCR and lists one record per CDR3 protein. Among some 3,000 distinct CDR3 sequences, roughly 25% were seen once, and the ten largest hold around 15%. Bulk tumor genomic DNA, around 580 ng per sample, was used as template. Several widely spaced biopsies per primary tumor were taken during surgery. Patients underwent curative surgery for untreated, newly diagnosed non-small cell lung cancer. Sequencing input: lung tumor tissue. The receptors shown here come from a female donor with non-small cell lung cancer.

Of note for this clonotype: A much larger clone sits a single nucleotide away, making a read error possible. The CDR3 bases are TGTGCCAGCTCCTCAGACAGGGACAACGAGCAGTACTTC. Translated, it gives CASSSDRDNEQYF. The rearrangement links TRBV18 to TRBJ2-7; TRBD1 agrees at 7 bases. Germline assignment: CDR1 KGHSH and CDR2 LQKENI. After removal of 6 bases from V and 5 bases from J, the junction contained 7 bases not matched to a gene. The CDR3 is made up of 13 amino acids.

The rearrangement joins TRBV6-1 to TRBJ1-1; D is uncertain. The CDR3 sequence is 13 residues long. Germline loops: CDR1 MNHNS, CDR2 SASEGT. V lost 4 bases to trimming and J lost 0 bases, with 6 bases between them. DNA of the CDR3: TGTGCCAGCAGTGGACCCATGAACACTGAAGCTTTCTTT. Translation gives CASSGPMNTEAFF.

The sample holds a few counts of this clonotype. V usage is TRBV11-2 and J usage is TRBJ2-3, with 10 positions matching TRBD2. In germline, CDR1 is SGHAT, CDR2 FQNNGV. V lost 1 base to trimming and J lost 2 bases; unmatched junction nucleotides: 9. The CDR3 is 18 amino acids. The CDR3 reads CASSLGTWTSGPTDTQYF. The CDR3 DNA reads as TGTGCCAGCAGCTTAGGAACTTGGACTAGCGGACCCACAGATACGCAGTATTTT.

The J gene is TRBJ1-6, the V gene TRBV20-1; D remains ambiguous. The CDR3 is 16 residues long. The germline V gene encodes CDR1 DFQATT and CDR2 SNEGSKA (reference sequence). Trimming cost V 3 bases and J 0 bases, with 12 bases left between them. For the CDR3, the DNA is TGCAGTGCTAGCTTTCTCGGCGACTCCTATAATTCACCCCTCCACTTT. It yields the protein CSASFLGDSYNSPLHF.

By share of the sample, this clonotype is medium-sized. This chain uses TRBV6-1 with TRBJ1-6; D ambiguous. Germline-derived CDR1 and CDR2 are MNHNS and SASEGT. The CDR3 sequence is 16 residues long. V was shortened by 5 bases and J by 7 bases, with 18 bases between the two germline ends. Here the CDR3 DNA reads TGTGCCAGCAGTTCCGACGCCCACAATTCGAATTCACCCCTCCACTTT. Protein product: CASSSDAHNSNSPLHF.

By its share, this clonotype is medium-sized (0.01 to 0.1%). The gene calls are TRBV18 and TRBJ2-2; TRBD2 is a possible D gene (5 bases). Germline CDR1 is KGHSH and CDR2 is LQKENI. There are 16 residues in the CDR3. Trimming left V 0 bases short and J 8 bases short, with 16 bases between. In nucleotides, the CDR3 is TGTGCCAGCTCACCACCTAGCGCCTCCTGGGCTGGGGAGCTGTTTTTT. Amino acid sequence: CASSPPSASWAGELFF.

This chain connects TRBV20-1 to TRBJ1-1; D might be TRBD1 (5 bases). There are 15 residues in the CDR3. Trimming took 5 bases from V and 0 from J, leaving 16 bases between them. Germline V lookup: CDR1 DFQATT, CDR2 SNEGSKA (reference sequence). This CDR3 is CSALRDGELNTEAFF. CDR3 DNA: TGCAGTGCTCTCCGGGACGGGGAGTTGAACACTGAAGCTTTCTTT.

The chain is built from TRBV19 and TRBJ2-1; possible D gene TRBD1, 5 bases. Germline V gene lookup returns CDR1 LNHDA and CDR2 SQIVND (reference sequence). The CDR3 has 12 residues. With 5 bases removed from V and 8 bases from J, the gap between germline ends came to 10 bases. In DNA form, the CDR3 reads TGTGCCAGTAGTGCTGGACACTATGAGCAGTTCTTC. Translating it yields CASSAGHYEQFF.

This clonotype was recorded a few times. This chain links TRBV20-1 with TRBJ1-2; D is ambiguous. The CDR3 spans 15 residues. V was shortened by 5 bases and J by 6 bases, with 22 bases between the two germline ends. CDR1 DFQATT and CDR2 SNEGSKA come from the germline V gene (reference sequence). CDR3 loop: CSAWGKTGYIDGYTF. Here the CDR3 DNA reads TGCAGTGCTTGGGGAAAGACCGGATATATCGATGGCTACACCTTC.

A remark on this clonotype: The junction and the germline gene differ at one end; a read error may be behind it. The rearrangement uses TRBV5-8 and TRBJ2-7; TRBD2 matches 9 bases. The CDR3 loop spans 15 amino acids. Germline CDR1 and CDR2: SGHTS and YDEGEE. CDR3 sequence: CASSLGTSVTYEEYF. The CDR3 DNA sequence: TGTGCCAGCAGCTTGGGGACTAGCGTAACCTACGAGGAGTACTTC.

The chain employs TRBV7-3 and TRBJ2-1; TRBD2 matches 8 bases. This CDR3 region has 15 residues. CDR1 SGHTA and CDR2 FQGTGA come from the germline V gene. Trimming took 0 bases from V and 8 from J; bases not matched to a gene: 6. CDR3 sequence: CASSLTAGGGDEQFF. DNA for the CDR3: TGTGCCAGCAGCTTAACGGCGGGAGGTGGGGATGAGCAGTTCTTC.

With respect to this clonotype: A much larger clone is a single base away; this may be a read error. The chain is built from TRBV18 and TRBJ2-2; D possibly matches TRBD1 or TRBD2 (5 bases each). The CDR3 contains 14 residues. Germline V gene lookup returns CDR1 KGHSH and CDR2 LQKENI. The DNA for the CDR3 is TGTGCCAGCTCACCACGGCAGGGTTCCGGGGTGCTGTTTTTT. It translates to CASSPRQGSGVLFF.

CDR3 in amino acids: CARTGDMGTGELFF. The CDR3, as DNA: TGTGCCCGAACTGGGGACATGGGCACCGGGGAGCTGTTTTTT. This chain uses TRBV2 with TRBJ2-2; TRBD1 is a possible D gene (6 bases). Germline V gene data show CDR1 as SNHLY and CDR2 as FYNNEI. V shed 11 bases and J shed 4 bases, with 17 bases lying between them. This CDR3 is built from 14 residues. The complete variable domain, with remaining parts taken from reference TRBV2 and TRBJ2-2, reads EPEVTQTPSHQVTQMGQEVILRCVPISNHLYFYWYRQILGQKVEFLVSFYNNEISEKSEIFDDQFSVERPDGSNFTLKIRSTKLEDSAMYFCARTGDMGTGELFFGEGSRLTVL.

This clonotype was recorded once. The junction departs from germline at one end; a sequencing error may be responsible. The rearrangement uses TRBV2 and TRBJ2-7, with D perhaps TRBD2 (5 bases). The length of the CDR3 is 11 residues. Germline lookup yields CDR1 SNHLY and CDR2 FYNNEI. DNA for the CDR3: TGTGTCAGCAGACTAATTGGCGAGCATTACTTC. It is translated as CVSRLIGEHYF.

In the case of this clonotype: A read error may be the cause here, since a much bigger clone is one base away. This CDR3 is missing its conserved last phenylalanine or tryptophan, likely due to a read error. The chain has TRBV2 and TRBJ1-1; D is possibly TRBD1 (6 bases). This CDR3 has 14 amino acids. CDR1 and CDR2 from the germline V gene are SNHLY and FYNNEI. Trimming cost V 6 bases and J 0 bases, with 11 bases left between them. CDR3 bases: TGTGCCAGCAGACAGGGTATCATGAACACTGAAGCTTTCCTT. Translated: CASRQGIMNTEAFL.

This rearrangement joins TRBV7-6 to TRBJ2-1; D call uncertain. The CDR3 runs 10 residues. V lost 8 bases and J 10 bases, leaving 9 bases between the germline ends. CDR1 SGHVS and CDR2 FNYEAQ come from the germline V gene. The CDR3 sequence is CASFAWEQFF. DNA for the CDR3: TGTGCCAGCTTTGCATGGGAGCAGTTCTTC. Using reference TRBV7-6 and TRBJ2-1 for the parts outside the CDR3, the full variable domain is GAGVSQSPRYKVTKRGQDVALRCDPISGHVSLYWYRQALGQGPEFLTYFNYEAQQDKSGLPNDRFSAERPEGSISTLTIQRTEQRDSAMYRCASFAWEQFFGPGTRLTVL.

This clonotype was found a few times. This chain uses TRBV20-1 with TRBJ2-3; D possibly corresponds to TRBD1 (6 bases). CDR1 DFQATT and CDR2 SNEGSKA come from the germline V gene (reference sequence). V was shortened by 2 bases and J by 1 base, with 13 bases between the two germline ends. This CDR3 region has 15 residues. The CDR3 protein is CSARIGGRGTDTQYF. In nucleotides, the CDR3 is TGCAGTGCTAGAATTGGGGGCAGGGGCACAGATACGCAGTATTTT.

By share, this clonotype ranks as medium-sized. This chain joins TRBV20-1 and TRBJ2-3; the D is unclear. The CDR3 contains 11 residues. Trimming removed 6 bases from V and 6 bases from J, with 10 bases in between. CDR1 is DFQATT and CDR2 is SNEGSKA in the germline V gene (reference sequence). The CDR3 region has the DNA TGCAGTGCCCCCCGAGGTGATACGCAGTATTTT. Translated, it gives CSAPRGDTQYF.

This clonotype was counted a few times. J is TRBJ1-4 and V is TRBV4-2, with 7 positions matching TRBD1. The trim removed 1 base at V and 0 bases at J, leaving 5 bases unmatched. This CDR3 has 17 amino acids. Looked up from germline, CDR1 is LGHNA and CDR2 is YNFKEQ. The CDR3 nucleotides read TGTGCCAGCAGCCAAGTAGGGGGCTCTGCAACTAATGAAAAACTGTTTTTT. Translation gives CASSQVGGSATNEKLFF.

Only a few counts were recorded for this clonotype. The DNA of the CDR3 is TGCGCCAGCAGCCAATGGGGAACCGGGGAGCTGTTTTTT. It yields the protein CASSQWGTGELFF. The chain carries TRBV5-1 and TRBJ2-2; D is undetermined. Germline V CDR1 and CDR2: SGHRS, YFSETQ. The ends were cut back, 4 bases at V and 5 bases at J, with 9 bases in the middle. CDR3 length: 13 residues.

This clonotype was seen more than once but under ten times. The chain couples TRBV4-1 to TRBJ2-1; perhaps TRBD1 as D (6 bases). The CDR3 is made up of 14 amino acids. Trimming took off 4 bases at V and 4 bases at J, with 11 bases between the two ends. From germline, CDR1 is MGHRA and CDR2 YSYEKL. The DNA for the CDR3 is TGCGCCAGCAGCCGAGTTGGACAGTACAATGAGCAGTTCTTC. This gives the protein CASSRVGQYNEQFF.

The V gene is TRBV6-2 or TRBV6-3, the J gene TRBJ2-3; 11 nucleotides match TRBD2. The CDR3 is 20 residues long. V dropped 1 base and J dropped 3; count of bases not matched to a gene: 15. In germline, CDR1 is MNHEY, CDR2 SVGEGT. The CDR3 loop is CASSYLPLLAGVEGTDTQYF. CDR3 DNA sequence: TGTGCCAGCAGTTACTTGCCCCTACTAGCGGGAGTCGAGGGGACAGATACGCAGTATTTT.

By frequency in the sample, this clonotype is medium-sized. V is TRBV19 and J is TRBJ2-3; 7 bases map to TRBD2. Germline V gene lookup returns CDR1 LNHDA and CDR2 SQIVND (reference sequence). Trimming cost V 7 bases and J 4 bases; bases outside gene matches: 14. This CDR3 has 16 amino acids. The CDR3 bases are TGTGCCAGTATTGGGCGGCTTGCGGGAGAGGCAGATACGCAGTATTTT. It specifies CASIGRLAGEADTQYF.

The chain combines TRBV18 with TRBJ1-6; D unresolved. The CDR3 has 15 residues. From germline, CDR1 is KGHSH and CDR2 LQKENI. Deletions cut 5 bases from V and 6 bases from J, with 14 bases between. The CDR3: CASSASMDPNSPLHF. The CDR3 DNA follows: TGTGCCAGCTCAGCGAGCATGGATCCTAATTCACCCCTCCACTTT.

The chain is built from TRBV27 and TRBJ2-1, with D hard to call. V shed 6 bases and J shed 7 bases, with 7 bases lying between them. This CDR3 region has 11 residues. Per germline, CDR1 MNHEY and CDR2 SMNVEV (reference sequence). The CDR3 region is CASSTWNEQFF. The CDR3 DNA reads as TGTGCCAGCAGCACTTGGAATGAGCAGTTCTTC.

This clonotype is deemed medium-sized. This sequence joins TRBV2 and TRBJ2-5; 13 bases are shared with TRBD2. V gave up 4 bases and J gave up 9 bases; unmatched junction bases: 11. Per the germline V gene, CDR1 is SNHLY and CDR2 is FYNNEI. The CDR3 loop spans 16 amino acids. Written as DNA, the CDR3 is TGTGCCAGCAGTGCCCACGTAACTAGCGGGAGGGCCCCCCAGTACTTC. Translation gives CASSAHVTSGRAPQYF.